The TCR beta chain under discussion was sequenced for a study of blood T cell repertoires in COVID-19. After removal of 5 bases from V and 5 bases from J, the junction contained 7 bases not matched to a gene. This CDR3 region has 15 residues. CDR1 is SGHAT and CDR2 is FQNNGV in the germline V gene. Profiling relied on immunoSEQ multiplex PCR, and the TCRdb table lists in-frame clones only, not all of them. The sample includes fewer than 250,000 clones, approximately 86% of them seen just once. The rearrangement links TRBV11-2 to TRBJ2-2; 8 positions match TRBD1. Material for sequencing was PBMCs or T cells enriched from blood (not recorded which). This sequence was found in a woman in her forties with acute COVID-19. CDR3 nucleotide sequence: TGTGCCAGCAGCACCCGGACAGGGAGAACCGGGGAGCTGTTTTTT. Translated: CASSTRTGRTGELFF.